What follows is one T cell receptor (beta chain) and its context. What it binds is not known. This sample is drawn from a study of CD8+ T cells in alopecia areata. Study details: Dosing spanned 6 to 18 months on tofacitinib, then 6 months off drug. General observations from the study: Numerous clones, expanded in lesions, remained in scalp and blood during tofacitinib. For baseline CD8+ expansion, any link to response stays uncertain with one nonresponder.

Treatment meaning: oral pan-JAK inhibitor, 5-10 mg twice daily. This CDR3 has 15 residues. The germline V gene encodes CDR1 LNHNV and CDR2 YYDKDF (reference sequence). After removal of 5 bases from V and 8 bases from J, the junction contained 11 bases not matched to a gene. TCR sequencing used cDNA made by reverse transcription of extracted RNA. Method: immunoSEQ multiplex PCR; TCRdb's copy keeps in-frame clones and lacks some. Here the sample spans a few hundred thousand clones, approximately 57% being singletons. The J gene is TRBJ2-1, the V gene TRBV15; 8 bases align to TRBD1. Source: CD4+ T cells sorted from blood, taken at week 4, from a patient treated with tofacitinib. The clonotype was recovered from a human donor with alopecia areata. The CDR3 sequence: CATSFTAGTGDEQFF. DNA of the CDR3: TGTGCCACCAGCTTCACAGCCGGGACAGGTGATGAGCAGTTCTTC.